This TCR beta chain is drawn from a study of OX40 agonist ivuxolimab in advanced cancers. CDR1 and CDR2 (germline): SGHRS, YFSETQ. Trimming shortened V by 0 bases and J by 10 bases, and 20 bases separated the two germline ends. This CDR3 has 16 amino acids. Some clones are missing from TCRdb's copy, which holds only in-frame ones; the method was immunoSEQ multiplex PCR. Among under 85,000 clones listed, over 75% were seen once. Specimen: CD4+ or CD8+ T cells sorted from blood, collected in a trial of the OX40 agonist ivuxolimab. The V and J genes are TRBV5-1 and TRBJ2-1; D might be TRBD2 (6 bases). The origin of this receptor is an adult with an advanced solid tumor such as melanoma, head and neck, liver or kidney cancer. This CDR3 is CASSLVPAKVGGEQFF. The CDR3, as DNA: TGCGCCAGCAGCTTGGTCCCAGCAAAAGTCGGAGGGGAGCAGTTCTTC.